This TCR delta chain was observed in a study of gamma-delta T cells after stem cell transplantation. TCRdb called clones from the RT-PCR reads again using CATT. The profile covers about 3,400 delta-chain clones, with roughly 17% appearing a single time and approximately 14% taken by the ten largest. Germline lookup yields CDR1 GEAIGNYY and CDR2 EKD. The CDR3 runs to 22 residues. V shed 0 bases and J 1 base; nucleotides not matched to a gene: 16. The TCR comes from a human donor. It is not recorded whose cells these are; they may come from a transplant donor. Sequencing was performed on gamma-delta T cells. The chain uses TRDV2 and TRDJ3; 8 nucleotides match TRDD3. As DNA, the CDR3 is TGTGCCTGTGACACCGTCGACGTTACTGGGGGGGGCGGATCCTGGGACACCCGACAGATGTTTTTC. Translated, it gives CACDTVDVTGGGGSWDTRQMFF.